The clone carrying this T cell receptor (beta chain) was observed a few times. The sample belongs to a study of spatial heterogeneity in lung cancer. One entry per CDR3 protein, called by TCRdb with MiXCR from the 5' RACE reads. The sample carries some 110,000 distinct CDR3 sequences, over 9% recorded once. The germline V gene encodes CDR1 GTSNPN and CDR2 SVGIG (reference sequence). J was trimmed by 5 bases and V by 8 bases; bases with no gene match: 12. The CDR3 is 14 residues long. Noted time point: blood at routine non-recurrence follow-up after resection. Tumor, nontumor lung or frozen PBMC supplied whole RNA that was sequenced unsorted.

The material sequenced was PBMCs, taken at follow-up. This sequence originates from a male donor with early-stage non-small cell lung cancer. The V and J genes are TRBV30 and TRBJ2-3; 8 bases line up with TRBD1. CDR3 bases: TGTGCCAGGCGACAGGGGCCACGGCAAGATACGCAGTATTTT. It yields the protein CARRQGPRQDTQYF.